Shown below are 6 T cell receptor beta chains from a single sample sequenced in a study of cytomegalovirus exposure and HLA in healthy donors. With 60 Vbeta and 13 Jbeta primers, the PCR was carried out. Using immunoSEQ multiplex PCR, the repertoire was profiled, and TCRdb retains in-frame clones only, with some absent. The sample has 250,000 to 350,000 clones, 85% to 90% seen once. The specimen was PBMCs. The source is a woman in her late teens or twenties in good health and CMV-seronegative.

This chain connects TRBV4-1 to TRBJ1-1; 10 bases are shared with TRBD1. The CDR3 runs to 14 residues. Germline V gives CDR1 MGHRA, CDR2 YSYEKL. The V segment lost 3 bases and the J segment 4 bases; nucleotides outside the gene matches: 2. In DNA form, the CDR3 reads TGCGCCAGCAGCCAGGACAGGGGGAGCACTGAAGCTTTCTTT. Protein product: CASSQDRGSTEAFF.

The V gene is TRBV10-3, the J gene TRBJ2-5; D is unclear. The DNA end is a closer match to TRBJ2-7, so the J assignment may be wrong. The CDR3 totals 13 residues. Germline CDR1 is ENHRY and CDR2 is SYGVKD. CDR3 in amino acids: CAISPLSHYEQYF. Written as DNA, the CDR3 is TGTGCCATCAGCCCCCTGAGTCACTACGAGCAGTACTTC.

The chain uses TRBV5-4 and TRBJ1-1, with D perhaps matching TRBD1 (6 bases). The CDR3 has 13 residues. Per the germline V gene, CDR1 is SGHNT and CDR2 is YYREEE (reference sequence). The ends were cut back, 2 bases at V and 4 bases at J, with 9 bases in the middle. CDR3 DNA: TGTGCCAGCAGCTTCAGGGGAAGCACTGAAGCTTTCTTT. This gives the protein CASSFRGSTEAFF.

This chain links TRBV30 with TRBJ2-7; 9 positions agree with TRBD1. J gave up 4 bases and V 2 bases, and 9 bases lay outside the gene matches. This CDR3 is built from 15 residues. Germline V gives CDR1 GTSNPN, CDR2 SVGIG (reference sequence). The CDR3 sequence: CAWSRTGQGLYEQYF. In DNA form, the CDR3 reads TGTGCCTGGAGTAGGACGGGACAGGGCTTGTACGAGCAGTACTTC.

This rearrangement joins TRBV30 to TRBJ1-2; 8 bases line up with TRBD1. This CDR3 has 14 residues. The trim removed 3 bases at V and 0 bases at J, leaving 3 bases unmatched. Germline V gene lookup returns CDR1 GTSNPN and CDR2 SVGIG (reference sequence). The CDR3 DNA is TGTGCCTGGAGCACAGGGGGATCTAACTATGGCTACACCTTC. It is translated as CAWSTGGSNYGYTF.

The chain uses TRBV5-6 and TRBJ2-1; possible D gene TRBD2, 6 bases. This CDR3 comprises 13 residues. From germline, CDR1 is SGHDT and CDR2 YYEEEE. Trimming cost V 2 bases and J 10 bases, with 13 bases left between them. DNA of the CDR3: TGTGCCAGCAGCTTCCTTAGGGCGGGGGAGCAGTTCTTC. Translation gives CASSFLRAGEQFF. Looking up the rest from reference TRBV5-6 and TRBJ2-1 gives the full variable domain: DAGVTQSPTHLIKTRGQQVTLRCSPKSGHDTVSWYQQALGQGPQFIFQYYEEEERQRGNFPDRFSGHQFPNYSSELNVNALLLGDSALYLCASSFLRAGEQFFGPGTRLTVL.